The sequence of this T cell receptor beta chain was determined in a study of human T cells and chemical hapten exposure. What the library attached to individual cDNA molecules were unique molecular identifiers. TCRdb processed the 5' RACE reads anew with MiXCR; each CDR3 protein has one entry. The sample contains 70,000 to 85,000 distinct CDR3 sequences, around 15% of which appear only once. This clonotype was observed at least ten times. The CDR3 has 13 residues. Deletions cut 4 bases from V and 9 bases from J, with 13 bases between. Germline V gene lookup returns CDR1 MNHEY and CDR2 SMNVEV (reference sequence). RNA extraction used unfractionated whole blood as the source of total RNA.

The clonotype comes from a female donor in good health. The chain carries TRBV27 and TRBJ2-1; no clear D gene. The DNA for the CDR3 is TGTGCCAGCAGTTCTGGTCAACACGGTGAGCAGTTCTTC. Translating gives CASSSGQHGEQFF.